One and the same sample provided the 12 T cell receptor beta chains below, sequenced in a study of T cell responses to AZD1222 COVID-19 vaccine. The data were produced by immunoSEQ multiplex PCR, yet TCRdb's version contains in-frame clones alone and is incomplete. The sample yields about 160,000 clones, roughly nine tenths seen once. Here the sequenced sample was peripheral blood, taken on day 0 of AZD1222 vaccination. The receptors derive from an adult in good health.

The rearrangement links TRBV19 to TRBJ1-1; 10 nucleotides align to TRBD1. Germline lookup yields CDR1 LNHDA and CDR2 SQIVND (reference sequence). V lost 8 bases to trimming and J lost 5 bases; unmatched junction nucleotides: 5. The CDR3 runs 13 residues. The CDR3 nucleotides read TGTGCCAGTGGGGACAGGGGAGGGACTGAAGCTTTCTTT. Its translation is CASGDRGGTEAFF.

V gene TRBV5-1 combines with J gene TRBJ1-1; no clear D. CDR1 is SGHRS, CDR2 YFSETQ, per germline. The CDR3 contains 14 residues. Trimming took off 4 bases at V and 1 base at J, with 11 bases between the two ends. As DNA, the CDR3 is TGCGCCAGCAGCCCGATTCGTTCGAACACTGAAGCTTTCTTT. Protein sequence: CASSPIRSNTEAFF.

The V and J genes are TRBV20-1 and TRBJ2-5; weak D call: TRBD2 (6 bases). V was shortened by 3 bases and J by 4 bases, with 9 bases between the two germline ends. This CDR3 has 12 residues. In germline, CDR1 is DFQATT, CDR2 SNEGSKA (reference sequence). The CDR3 nucleotides are TGCAGTGCTAGTGTGGGGGGAGAGACCCAGTACTTC. Encoded protein: CSASVGGETQYF.

J is TRBJ2-1 and V is TRBV5-4; 11 bases align to TRBD2. Germline CDR1 reads SGHNT; CDR2 reads YYREEE (reference sequence). The CDR3 is made up of 17 amino acids. V lost 0 bases to trimming and J lost 6 bases; unmatched junction nucleotides: 8. This CDR3 reads CASSLGTGTSGFNEQFF. The CDR3 bases are TGTGCCAGCAGCTTGGGGACCGGGACTAGCGGTTTCAATGAGCAGTTCTTC. Combining the CDR3 with reference TRBV5-4 and TRBJ2-1 gives the whole variable domain ETGVTQSPTHLIKTRGQQVTLRCSSQSGHNTVSWYQQALGQGPQFIFQYYREEENGRGNFPPRFSGLQFPNYSSELNVNALELDDSALYLCASSLGTGTSGFNEQFFGPGTRLTVL.

This rearrangement joins TRBV5-1 to TRBJ1-1, with no clear D. This CDR3 contains 14 residues. CDR1 and CDR2 from the germline V gene are SGHRS and YFSETQ. Trimming shortened V by 4 bases and J by 5 bases, and 15 bases separated the two germline ends. The chain's CDR3 is CASSRRQVGTEAFF. The DNA for the CDR3 is TGCGCCAGCAGCCGAAGGCAAGTGGGAACTGAAGCTTTCTTT. Filled out from reference TRBV5-1 and TRBJ1-1, the complete variable domain reads KAGVTQTPRYLIKTRGQQVTLSCSPISGHRSVSWYQQTPGQGLQFLFEYFSETQRNKGNFPGRFSGRQFSNSRSEMNVSTLELGDSALYLCASSRRQVGTEAFFGQGTRLTVV.

The chain uses TRBV11-2 and TRBJ1-4; the D is unclear. This CDR3 region has 16 residues. V shed 5 bases and J shed 2 bases, with 15 bases lying between them. Germline V gives CDR1 SGHAT, CDR2 FQNNGV. CDR3 nucleotide sequence: TGTGCCAGCAGCCCTACTACAGCCCTCACTAATGAAAAACTGTTTTTT. It encodes CASSPTTALTNEKLFF.

The chain carries TRBV7-8 and TRBJ2-7; D gene ambiguous. V dropped 7 bases and J dropped 2 bases, with 9 bases sitting between them. Germline V gene lookup returns CDR1 SGHVS and CDR2 FQNEAQ. The CDR3 spans 12 residues. The CDR3 DNA reads TGTGCCAGCACCAACAAGCCCTACGAGCAGTACTTC. Translated, it gives CASTNKPYEQYF.

CDR3: CASSLGTPNTGELFF. The CDR3, as DNA: TGTGCCAGCAGCTTGGGGACACCTAACACCGGGGAGCTGTTTTTT. The chain combines TRBV5-8 with TRBJ2-2, with a tentative D call TRBD1 (5 bases). CDR1 is SGHTS, CDR2 YDEGEE, per germline. V was shortened by 0 bases and J by 2 bases, with 8 bases between the two germline ends. The CDR3 contains 15 residues.

This clone occurred a few times. The chain is built from TRBV2 and TRBJ1-2; weak D call: TRBD1 (5 bases). Germline V gene lookup returns CDR1 SNHLY and CDR2 FYNNEI. This CDR3 comprises 12 residues. Trimming took 6 bases from V and 3 from J, leaving 8 bases between them. CDR3 sequence: CASSGTDYGYTF. CDR3 DNA sequence: TGTGCCAGCAGCGGGACGGACTATGGCTACACCTTC.

The chain combines TRBV19 with TRBJ2-3, with D tentatively TRBD2 (6 bases). From germline, CDR1 is LNHDA and CDR2 SQIVND (reference sequence). The CDR3 is 16 amino acids. Trimming stripped 4 bases from V and 4 bases from J, with 18 bases between. The CDR3: CASSTTRLRDSDTQYF. The CDR3 bases are TGTGCCAGTAGTACAACCAGACTGAGGGACTCAGATACGCAGTATTTT.

Remarks on this clone: This same CDR3 is encoded by further DNA sequences in the sample. This sequence joins TRBV4-1 and TRBJ1-5; D gene uncertain. Trimming removed 1 base at V and 1 base at J, with 8 bases between. The CDR3 has 15 residues. Per germline, CDR1 MGHRA and CDR2 YSYEKL. The CDR3 nucleotides read TGCGCCAGCAGCCAAGTGACCGGGAGCAATCAGCCCCAGCATTTT. Protein product: CASSQVTGSNQPQHF.

The gene calls are TRBV19 and TRBJ2-7, with a tentative D call TRBD1 (5 bases). The germline gives CDR1 LNHDA, CDR2 SQIVND (reference sequence). With 5 bases removed from V and 2 bases from J, the gap between germline ends came to 13 bases. The CDR3 runs 14 residues. CDR3 sequence reads: CASSLSQGPYEQYF. In nucleotides, the CDR3 is TGTGCCAGTAGTTTGTCCCAGGGTCCCTACGAGCAGTACTTC.